This T cell receptor beta chain is from a study of blood T cells in healthy people across ages. The germline V gene encodes CDR1 MDHEN and CDR2 SYDVKM. This CDR3 contains 17 residues. Trimming took 3 bases from V and 0 from J; bases not matched to a gene: 4. This clonotype was counted between two and nine times. A J-beta primer mix and a sample-barcoded 5' primer were used in a second PCR of roughly 6 to 11 cycles. TCRdb reprocessed the 5' RACE reads with MiXCR, giving one entry per CDR3 protein. The sample shows 850,000 to 1,000,000 distinct CDR3 sequences, 45% to 60% of them seen only once. Source material: blood. The rearrangement links TRBV28 to TRBJ2-5; 13 bases are shared with TRBD2. The receptor comes from a woman aged 55-69 years in good health. CDR3 nucleotides: TGTGCCAGCAGTTTTGGACTAGCGGGAGAGTACCAAGAGACCCAGTACTTC. Amino acid sequence: CASSFGLAGEYQETQYF.